The 2 T cell receptor beta chains below all came from one sample that was sequenced in a study of Ad26.COV2.S vaccination and SARS-CoV-2 variants. Using immunoSEQ multiplex PCR, the repertoire was profiled, and TCRdb retains in-frame clones only, with some absent. This table has about 320,000 clones, about 86% appearing once. Sample treatment: about 20 received Ad26.COV2.S at low or high dose, single or two shots; roughly 5 received placebo; per-sample allocation not given. Sampling occurred on day 63 after the first vaccine or placebo injection. The source material was peripheral blood, sampled in a trial of Ad26.COV2.S vaccine versus placebo. These receptors were obtained from a person aged 18 to 59 who received the Ad26.COV2.S COVID-19 vaccine or a placebo.

This clone appeared a single time. The J gene is TRBJ1-1, the V gene TRBV10-1, with 8 bases matching TRBD1. The V gene's germline CDR1 is WNHNN and CDR2 SYGVQD (reference sequence). The CDR3 runs 14 residues. Trimming at V came to 3 bases and at J to 7 bases, leaving 7 bases not matched to a gene. CDR3 residues: CASSDSSTGVEAFF. In DNA form, the CDR3 reads TGCGCCAGCAGTGATTCTTCGACAGGGGTTGAAGCTTTCTTT.

The V and J genes are TRBV13 and TRBJ1-1; possible D gene TRBD1, 5 bases. The germline V gene has CDR1 PRHDT and CDR2 FYEKMQ (reference sequence). The CDR3 extends over 13 amino acids. The germline V and J ends were trimmed by 5 bases and 5 bases, with 12 bases remaining between them. CDR3 loop: CASSLPGMTEAFF. For the CDR3, the DNA is TGTGCCAGCAGCCTACCAGGGATGACTGAAGCTTTCTTT.